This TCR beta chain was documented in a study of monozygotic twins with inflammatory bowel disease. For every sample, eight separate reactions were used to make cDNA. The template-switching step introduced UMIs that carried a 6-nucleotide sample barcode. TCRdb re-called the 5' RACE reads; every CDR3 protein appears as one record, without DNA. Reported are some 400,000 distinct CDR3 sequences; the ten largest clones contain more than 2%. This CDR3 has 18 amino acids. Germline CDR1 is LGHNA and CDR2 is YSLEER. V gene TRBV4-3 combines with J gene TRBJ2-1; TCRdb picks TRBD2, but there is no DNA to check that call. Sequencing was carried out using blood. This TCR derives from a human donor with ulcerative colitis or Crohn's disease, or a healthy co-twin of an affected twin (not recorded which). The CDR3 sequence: CASSHYLVVAGGPNEQFF.